Detailed here is one T cell receptor beta chain. This CDR3 region has 15 residues. V lost 3 bases and J lost 0; bases outside the gene matches: 8. Per the germline V gene, CDR1 is DFQATT and CDR2 is SNEGSKA (reference sequence). This entry is derived from a study of blood T cell repertoires in COVID-19. About the research overall: Researchers got acute and convalescent COVID-19 samples from the United States, Italy and Spain. T cells, B-cell-depleted T cells, or PBMCs provided the cDNA or gDNA that served as material.

Per the original data handling: The authors estimated nucleated cell counts from reference gene primer amplification. Method: immunoSEQ multiplex PCR; TCRdb's copy keeps in-frame clones and lacks some. The V and J calls and clone size are taken from that table; D and trimming were inferred from the DNA. The sample records approximately 300,000 clones, over 75% being singletons. The sample consisted of peripheral blood. This clonotype originated in a woman between 45 and 65 years old with active or convalescent COVID-19. The chain recombines TRBV20-1 with TRBJ2-7, with TRBD1 identical over 7 bases. The CDR3 DNA is TGCAGTGCTAGTCTTGCACAGGGGTTCTCCTACGAGCAGTACTTC. It translates to CSASLAQGFSYEQYF.